This T cell receptor beta chain was retrieved from a study of T cell responses to AZD1222 COVID-19 vaccine. Findings and limits, study-wide: Mostly white British, mostly female donors; authors suggested clonal diversity may be underestimated.

Using immunoSEQ multiplex PCR, the repertoire was profiled, and TCRdb retains in-frame clones only, with some absent. Of about 150,000 clones listed, over 80% are singletons. Remarks on this clone: Its specificity is not known.

The CDR3 consists of 13 residues. CDR1 is MNHEY, CDR2 SMNVEV, per germline (reference sequence). V lost 7 bases, J lost 2 bases, and 12 bases lay in between. This sample comprised peripheral blood, obtained 28 days after the second AZD1222 dose. The receptor's source is an adult who received the AZD1222 COVID-19 vaccine. The chain joins TRBV27 to TRBJ2-7; D possibly corresponds to TRBD1 (6 bases). The CDR3 sequence: CASKPTGPYEQYF. Here the CDR3 DNA reads TGTGCCAGCAAACCGACAGGCCCCTACGAGCAGTACTTC.